The 21 T cell receptor beta chains listed next were all sequenced from one sample in a study of blood T cell repertoires in COVID-19. The method was immunoSEQ multiplex PCR; TCRdb's version includes in-frame clones alone and lacks a portion of them. The sample gives 30,000 to 45,000 clones, about nine tenths of which show up once; 6.1% is in the top ten. What was sequenced was peripheral blood. Receptors originate from a human donor in a cohort sampled during active COVID-19.

This sequence joins TRBV27 and TRBJ2-4, with a possible D match to TRBD2 (6 bases). The germline V gene has CDR1 MNHEY and CDR2 SMNVEV (reference sequence). The CDR3 sequence is 14 residues long. The ends were cut back, 2 bases at V and 1 base at J, with 6 bases in the middle. CDR3 nucleotides: TGTGCCAGCAGTTTAGGGGGGGCCAAAAACATTCAGTACTTC. It yields the protein CASSLGGAKNIQYF.

The chain employs TRBV3-1 (or the pseudogene TRBV3-2) and TRBJ1-6, with 7 bases lining up with TRBD1. Germline V gives CDR1 LGHDT, CDR2 YNNKEL (reference sequence). CDR3 length equals 12 residues. Trimming at V came to 3 bases and at J to 19 bases, leaving 9 bases not matched to a gene. CDR3 in DNA: TGTGCCAGCAGCCAGATGACAGGGCCCTTTCACTTT. Amino acid sequence: CASSQMTGPFHF.

The chain carries TRBV4-3 and TRBJ1-2; TRBD1 is a possible D gene (6 bases). Trimming cost V 4 bases and J 0 bases, with 12 bases left between them. This CDR3 spans 15 amino acids. CDR1 is LGHNA and CDR2 is YSLEER in the germline V gene. The CDR3 protein is CASSREQGPNYGYTF. CDR3 in DNA: TGCGCCAGCAGCCGGGAACAGGGCCCTAACTATGGCTACACCTTC.

V usage is TRBV11-2 and J usage is TRBJ2-2, with D maybe TRBD1 (6 bases). The CDR3 runs 18 residues. Looked up from germline, CDR1 is SGHAT and CDR2 is FQNNGV. Trimming removed 4 bases from V and 7 bases from J, with 25 bases in between. CDR3 sequence: CASSSGQARAVYGGELFF. The CDR3 DNA reads TGTGCCAGCAGCTCGGGACAAGCGCGGGCGGTATATGGCGGGGAGCTGTTTTTT.

The gene calls are TRBV12-5 and TRBJ1-6, with a weak D call TRBD1 (5 bases). The germline CDR1 and CDR2 sequences are LGHNT and FRNRAP. V was cut by 4 bases and J by 16 bases, with 14 bases left in between. CDR3 size: 12 residues. CDR3 residues: CASGSDGGVLHF. The CDR3, as DNA: TGTGCTAGTGGTTCGGACGGAGGGGTGCTCCACTTT.

This rearrangement joins TRBV5-1 to TRBJ2-7; the D gene is possibly TRBD2 (5 bases). The V gene lost 3 bases and the J gene lost 0 bases, with 13 bases spanning the gap. The CDR3 is 15 residues long. CDR1 and CDR2 (germline): SGHRS, YFSETQ. In DNA, the CDR3 is TGCGCCAGCAGCTCGGGAACGGCTTACTCCTACGAGCAGTACTTC. Its translation: CASSSGTAYSYEQYF.

The rearrangement joins TRBV5-4 to TRBJ2-1; 8 bases are shared with TRBD2. Germline V CDR1 and CDR2: SGHNT, YYREEE (reference sequence). The length of the CDR3 is 14 residues. Trimming took 1 base from V and 7 from J; bases not matched to a gene: 4. The CDR3 reads CASSLWSGGNEQFF. Here the CDR3 DNA reads TGTGCCAGCAGCTTGTGGTCGGGGGGGAATGAGCAGTTCTTC. The whole variable domain, filled in from reference TRBV5-4 and TRBJ2-1, reads ETGVTQSPTHLIKTRGQQVTLRCSSQSGHNTVSWYQQALGQGPQFIFQYYREEENGRGNFPPRFSGLQFPNYSSELNVNALELDDSALYLCASSLWSGGNEQFFGPGTRLTVL.

The gene calls are TRBV7-6 and TRBJ2-1; the match to TRBD1 covers 10 bases. V lost 10 bases and J lost 4; bases outside the gene matches: 10. Germline loops: CDR1 SGHVS, CDR2 FNYEAQ. This CDR3 spans 15 amino acids. CDR3 amino acids: CATATGGMSYNEQFF. In nucleotides, the CDR3 is TGTGCCACCGCGACAGGGGGCATGAGTTACAATGAGCAGTTCTTC.

The chain links TRBV4-1 to TRBJ2-5; tentatively, D is TRBD2 (6 bases). CDR3 length: 15 amino acids. Germline V lookup: CDR1 MGHRA, CDR2 YSYEKL. V was shortened by 4 bases and J by 1 base, with 13 bases between the two germline ends. The CDR3 DNA reads as TGCGCCAGCAGCCGGTCGGGACTCCCCCAAGAGACCCAGTACTTC. Translating it yields CASSRSGLPQETQYF.

A single count supports this clone. The chain joins TRBV2 to TRBJ1-1, with D hard to call. Germline assignment: CDR1 SNHLY and CDR2 FYNNEI. Trimming cost V 5 bases and J 8 bases, with 12 bases left between them. The CDR3 runs 12 residues. This chain's CDR3 is CASSSRAYEAFF. The CDR3 bases are TGTGCCAGCAGTTCTAGAGCGTACGAAGCTTTCTTT.

This sequence joins TRBV11-2 and TRBJ2-3; TRBD2 aligns across 7 bases. The ends lost 6 bases at V and 6 bases at J; junction bases unmatched: 6. Germline CDR1 reads SGHAT; CDR2 reads FQNNGV. The CDR3 contains 13 residues. This chain's CDR3 is CASSRDYVDTQYF. CDR3 DNA sequence: TGTGCCAGCAGTCGGGACTACGTGGATACGCAGTATTTT.

This clone was counted a few times. CDR3 sequence: CASSPIQYGYTF. Here the CDR3 DNA reads TGTGCCAGCTCACCAATCCAGTATGGCTACACCTTC. V and J are TRBV18 and TRBJ1-2; unclear D gene. V dropped 2 bases and J dropped 5 bases, with 6 bases sitting between them. The CDR3 loop spans 12 amino acids. Per germline, CDR1 KGHSH and CDR2 LQKENI.

This rearrangement joins TRBV12-3 or TRBV12-4 to TRBJ2-5; TRBD2 might be the D (6 bases). V lost 6 bases, J lost 5 bases, and 13 bases lay in between. The CDR3 spans 13 residues. CDR3 residues: CASSSGREETQYF. CDR3 DNA sequence: TGTGCCAGCAGCAGTGGACGGGAGGAGACCCAGTACTTC.

The V call is TRBV5-5, the J call TRBJ1-3, with 7 bases fitting TRBD1. Per the germline V gene, CDR1 is SGHKS and CDR2 is YYEKEE (reference sequence). The CDR3 loop spans 15 amino acids. Trimming cost V 1 base and J 2 bases; bases outside gene matches: 3. The CDR3 nucleotides read TGTGCCAGCAGCTTGCGAGGGGGCACTGGAAACACCATATATTTT. It specifies CASSLRGGTGNTIYF.

The chain carries TRBV6-6 and TRBJ1-4, with D possibly TRBD1 on 6 matching bases. The CDR3 sequence is 15 residues long. Looked up from germline, CDR1 is MNHNY and CDR2 is SVGAGI (reference sequence). Trimming took 6 bases from V and 8 from J, leaving 19 bases between them. In DNA, the CDR3 is TGTGCCAGCAGGCCAAACAGGGAAAGGGTCGAAAAACTGTTTTTT. This codes for CASRPNRERVEKLFF.

The rearrangement links TRBV28 to TRBJ1-1, with D possibly matching TRBD1 (5 bases). Germline CDR1 MDHEN, CDR2 SYDVKM. The CDR3 is 14 amino acids. Trimming shortened V by 2 bases and J by 2 bases, and 9 bases separated the two germline ends. As DNA, the CDR3 is TGTGCCAGCAGTTTAAGACAGCCTAACACTGAAGCTTTCTTT. Translation: CASSLRQPNTEAFF.

This clone was seen a few times. The genes are TRBV9 and TRBJ1-4, with no clear D. V dropped 3 bases and J dropped 0 bases, with 6 bases sitting between them. CDR3 size: 14 residues. From germline, CDR1 is SGDLS and CDR2 YYNGEE. In DNA form, the CDR3 reads TGTGCCAGCAGCGCGGGTGCAACTAATGAAAAACTGTTTTTT. Amino acid sequence: CASSAGATNEKLFF. The full variable domain, with the rest looked up from reference TRBV9 and TRBJ1-4, is DSGVTQTPKHLITATGQRVTLRCSPRSGDLSVYWYQQSLDQGLQFLIQYYNGEERAKGNILERFSAQQFPDLHSELNLSSLELGDSALYFCASSAGATNEKLFFGSGTQLSVL.

This clone came up once. The rearrangement uses TRBV9 and TRBJ2-5; tentatively, D is TRBD2 (5 bases). The length of the CDR3 is 18 residues. The V and J ends lost 3 bases and 0 bases respectively, with 21 bases between them. Germline assignment: CDR1 SGDLS and CDR2 YYNGEE. The CDR3 DNA is TGTGCCAGCAGCGAGCGGCCTCTTGAAGCGGCGTACCAAGAGACCCAGTACTTC. Translating it yields CASSERPLEAAYQETQYF.

The chain joins TRBV6-2 or TRBV6-3 to TRBJ2-6, with TRBD2 matching 7 bases. Trimming cost V 5 bases and J 4 bases; bases outside gene matches: 5. The germline gives CDR1 MNHEY, CDR2 SVGEGT. This CDR3 is 15 amino acids long. CDR3 nucleotides: TGTGCCAGCAGTGACGGGAGGTCCGGGGCCAACGTCCTGACTTTC. As protein: CASSDGRSGANVLTF.

This chain joins TRBV30 and TRBJ2-2, with D perhaps matching TRBD1 (5 bases). There are 16 residues in the CDR3. Germline V CDR1 and CDR2: GTSNPN, SVGIG (reference sequence). The V end was cut by 0 bases, the J end by 0 bases, with 11 bases between. CDR3 DNA sequence: TGTGCCTGGAGTGTATTAGGGGATACGAACACCGGGGAGCTGTTTTTT. Translated, it gives CAWSVLGDTNTGELFF.

The V and J genes are TRBV4-3 and TRBJ2-7; possibly TRBD1 for D (6 bases). Germline V CDR1 and CDR2: LGHNA, YSLEER. V was cut by 0 bases and J by 2 bases, with 11 bases left in between. This CDR3 is built from 15 residues. The CDR3 region is CASSQETRGAYEQYF. CDR3 sequence (DNA): TGCGCCAGCAGCCAAGAAACCAGGGGAGCCTACGAGCAGTACTTC.